Below are 20 T cell receptor beta chains sequenced from a single sample in a study of blood T cell repertoires in COVID-19. The table came from immunoSEQ multiplex PCR; TCRdb's copy has only in-frame clones and leaves some out. This table has fewer than 350,000 clones, 85% to 90% appearing once. The sequenced material came from PBMCs or T cells enriched from blood (not recorded which). Every receptor here comes from a woman in her thirties with acute COVID-19.

The CDR3 region is CASSLFGGGNTIYF. The CDR3, as DNA: TGTGCCAGCAGTTTATTCGGGGGTGGAAACACCATATATTTT. The rearrangement joins TRBV28 to TRBJ1-3; possible D gene TRBD1, 5 bases. V was trimmed by 1 base and J by 3 bases, leaving 7 bases between them. Germline V gene lookup returns CDR1 MDHEN and CDR2 SYDVKM. The CDR3 runs to 14 residues.

This clone came up once. This chain joins TRBV12-5 and TRBJ1-4, with TRBD1 matching over 10 bases. The CDR3 is 18 residues long. Trimming removed 4 bases from V and 4 bases from J; junction bases left unmatched: 12. Germline V gene data show CDR1 as LGHNT and CDR2 as FRNRAP. CDR3 region: CASGSPGQGILGNEKLFF. The CDR3 bases are TGTGCTAGTGGTTCTCCGGGACAGGGGATATTAGGTAATGAAAAACTGTTTTTT.

V and J are TRBV5-5 and TRBJ2-2; 7 bases align to TRBD2. CDR3 size: 15 residues. V trimming: 5 bases; J trimming: 2 bases; junction bases outside the gene matches: 6. Germline CDR1 SGHKS, CDR2 YYEKEE (reference sequence). The CDR3 DNA reads as TGTGCCAGCAGATCGAGCGGGACCAACACCGGGGAGCTGTTTTTT. Amino acids: CASRSSGTNTGELFF.

The rearrangement links TRBV6-5 to TRBJ2-7; TRBD2 matches at 7 bases. V gave up 2 bases and J gave up 3 bases; unmatched junction bases: 10. The V gene's germline CDR1 is MNHEY and CDR2 SVGAGI. This CDR3 has 16 residues. The CDR3 sequence: CASSYTASGLGYEQYF. Here the CDR3 DNA reads TGTGCCAGCAGTTACACCGCTAGCGGACTTGGCTACGAGCAGTACTTC.

The gene calls are TRBV28 and TRBJ1-5; maybe TRBD1 (6 bases). Trimming cost V 3 bases and J 0 bases, with 18 bases left between them. Germline V gene lookup returns CDR1 MDHEN and CDR2 SYDVKM. CDR3 size: 18 residues. The CDR3 coding sequence is TGTGCCAGCAGTTTCGGGACACCCCCTTCGTATAGCAATCAGCCCCAGCATTTT. It codes for CASSFGTPPSYSNQPQHF. The complete variable domain, with remaining parts taken from reference TRBV28 and TRBJ1-5, reads DVKVTQSSRYLVKRTGEKVFLECVQDMDHENMFWYRQDPGLGLRLIYFSYDVKMKEKGDIPEGYSVSREKKERFSLILESASTNQTSMYLCASSFGTPPSYSNQPQHFGDGTRLSIL.

The rearrangement links TRBV28 to TRBJ1-1; TRBD1 might be the D (6 bases). Germline V gene sequence: CDR1 MDHEN, CDR2 SYDVKM. Trimming shortened V by 1 base and J by 1 base, and 13 bases separated the two germline ends. The CDR3 extends over 16 amino acids. Here the CDR3 DNA reads TGTGCCAGCAGTTTATCTACAGGGATGGAGAACACTGAAGCTTTCTTT. Translation: CASSLSTGMENTEAFF.

The V gene is TRBV19, the J gene TRBJ2-7, with 8 positions matching TRBD2. Trimming removed 3 bases from V and 2 bases from J; junction bases left unmatched: 3. From germline, CDR1 is LNHDA and CDR2 SQIVND (reference sequence). The CDR3 length is 14 residues. In nucleotides, the CDR3 is TGTGCCAGTAGTATGACTAGCGAGCCCTACGAGCAGTACTTC. Amino acids: CASSMTSEPYEQYF.

This clone was seen ten or more times. The chain is built from TRBV27 and TRBJ1-5; D unclear. The CDR3 spans 10 residues. Germline CDR1 is MNHEY and CDR2 is SMNVEV (reference sequence). V was clipped by 8 bases and J by 6 bases, with 5 bases between them. CDR3 DNA: TGTGCCAGCCCCTTTCAGCCCCAGCATTTT. Translating gives CASPFQPQHF.

The chain carries TRBV5-1 and TRBJ2-1; D might be TRBD2 (6 bases). CDR3 length: 14 residues. The germline V and J ends were trimmed by 2 bases and 9 bases, with 15 bases remaining between them. CDR1 is SGHRS, CDR2 YFSETQ, per germline. The CDR3 bases are TGCGCCAGCAGCTTTTCCGGGAGTTCCGCTGAGCAGTTCTTC. Translation gives CASSFSGSSAEQFF.

The CDR3 region is CASSLPQGQRWSPLHF. In nucleotides, the CDR3 is TGTGCCAGCAGTTTACCCCAGGGGCAGAGATGGTCACCCCTCCACTTT. V gene TRBV28 combines with J gene TRBJ1-6; D might be TRBD1 (6 bases). The CDR3 runs 16 residues. Trimming cost V 2 bases and J 10 bases, with 18 bases left between them. Germline V gives CDR1 MDHEN, CDR2 SYDVKM.

This clone was counted ten times or more. The chain combines TRBV6-5 with TRBJ1-5, with no clear D. Looked up from germline, CDR1 is MNHEY and CDR2 is SVGAGI. The V end was cut by 6 bases, the J end by 0 bases, with 12 bases between. The CDR3 is made up of 15 amino acids. CDR3 protein: CASSKSEGSNQPQHF. The CDR3 coding sequence is TGTGCCAGCAGCAAATCGGAGGGTAGCAATCAGCCCCAGCATTTT.

The genes are TRBV29-1 and TRBJ2-7; possibly TRBD1 for D (6 bases). CDR1 SQVTM and CDR2 ANQGSEA come from the germline V gene. The ends were cut back, 4 bases at V and 3 bases at J, with 16 bases in the middle. This CDR3 is 14 amino acids long. The CDR3 coding sequence is TGCAGCGTTGTTGTAGGGGGACGAGTCTACGAGCAGTACTTC. Translating it yields CSVVVGGRVYEQYF.

This rearrangement joins TRBV28 to TRBJ1-2, with 9 bases that match TRBD1. The CDR3 spans 15 residues. V was pared by 2 bases and J by 8 bases, with 9 bases of the junction left unmatched. Germline-derived CDR1 and CDR2 are MDHEN and SYDVKM. The CDR3 is CASSLPIQGAEGYTF. The CDR3 coding sequence is TGTGCCAGCAGTTTACCCATACAGGGGGCCGAGGGCTACACCTTC.

The chain has TRBV19 and TRBJ2-1, with 8 bases identical to TRBD2. The germline gives CDR1 LNHDA, CDR2 SQIVND (reference sequence). The CDR3 contains 16 residues. Trimming removed 4 bases from V and 7 bases from J; junction bases left unmatched: 12. DNA of the CDR3: TGTGCCAGTAGTACCCGGACTAGCAGTCCCTTAAATGAGCAGTTCTTC. Its protein is CASSTRTSSPLNEQFF.

The V and J genes are TRBV19 and TRBJ2-2, with 10 bases fitting TRBD1. CDR3 size: 18 residues. CDR1 is LNHDA, CDR2 SQIVND, per germline (reference sequence). V was pared by 8 bases and J by 4 bases, with 16 bases of the junction left unmatched. The CDR3 nucleotides read TGTGCCAGTCTCACAGACAGGGGGCTAAGATCTGGCACCGGGGAGCTGTTTTTT. Amino acids: CASLTDRGLRSGTGELFF.

This rearrangement joins TRBV28 to TRBJ1-5, with 8 bases identical to TRBD1. V shed 3 bases, J shed 7 bases, and the junction held 17 bases outside the gene matches. The CDR3 extends over 18 amino acids. Germline V lookup: CDR1 MDHEN, CDR2 SYDVKM. The CDR3 sequence: CASSFISRDRGNGQPQHF. CDR3 DNA: TGTGCCAGCAGTTTTATATCTCGCGACAGGGGAAACGGACAGCCCCAGCATTTT. Looking up the rest from reference TRBV28 and TRBJ1-5 gives the full variable domain: DVKVTQSSRYLVKRTGEKVFLECVQDMDHENMFWYRQDPGLGLRLIYFSYDVKMKEKGDIPEGYSVSREKKERFSLILESASTNQTSMYLCASSFISRDRGNGQPQHFGDGTRLSIL.

CDR3 region: CASSLDQGTGELFF. Here the CDR3 DNA reads TGTGCCAGCAGCCTCGACCAGGGAACCGGGGAGCTGTTTTTT. The chain uses TRBV11-2 and TRBJ2-2; perhaps TRBD1 as D (5 bases). The ends were cut back, 5 bases at V and 5 bases at J, with 12 bases in the middle. CDR3 size: 14 residues. The germline V gene encodes CDR1 SGHAT and CDR2 FQNNGV.

This clone appeared once. This chain connects TRBV28 to TRBJ2-2, with TRBD2 matching 10 bases. This CDR3 spans 15 amino acids. Germline-derived CDR1 and CDR2 are MDHEN and SYDVKM. Germline trimming cut 7 bases from V and 2 bases from J; bases unmatched to any gene: 4. CDR3 DNA sequence: TGTGCCAGCACGTCTAGCGGGAGAAACACCGGGGAGCTGTTTTTT. This translates into CASTSSGRNTGELFF.

This clone was counted once. The chain is built from TRBV18 and TRBJ1-1; D is perhaps TRBD1 (5 bases). Germline assignment: CDR1 KGHSH and CDR2 LQKENI. The CDR3 consists of 13 residues. The V end lost 2 bases, the J end lost 6 bases, and 10 bases lay between the germline ends. CDR3 region: CASSPEGAAEAFF. The CDR3 DNA reads as TGTGCCAGCTCACCAGAAGGGGCTGCTGAAGCTTTCTTT.

This clone has more than one count but fewer than ten. This rearrangement joins TRBV14 to TRBJ1-6, with D hard to call. V was pared by 0 bases and J by 8 bases, with 14 bases between. The CDR3 has 16 residues. Germline V gene data show CDR1 as SGHDN and CDR2 as FVKESK. The CDR3 protein is CASSQDLGLVDSPLHF. The DNA of the CDR3 is TGTGCCAGCAGCCAAGATCTCGGGTTGGTAGATTCACCCCTCCACTTT.